The following is a TCR beta chain sequence with its context. This specimen belongs to a study of blood T cell repertoires in COVID-19. In the authors' workflow: By means of reference gene primer amplification, nucleated cell counts were estimated. Produced via immunoSEQ multiplex PCR; TCRdb's table is partial and in-frame only. Clonal size and the V and J genes are those of that table, whereas D and trimming came from the DNA. The sample consists of roughly 200,000 clones, 70% to 80% of them appearing once. In germline, CDR1 is SGHAT, CDR2 FQNNGV. V lost 2 bases and J 4 bases, leaving 11 bases between the germline ends. CDR3 length: 14 residues.

The J gene is TRBJ1-1, the V gene TRBV11-2, with D tentatively TRBD1 (5 bases). Sequenced input: peripheral blood. The clonotype was recovered from a woman aged 40-49 years with COVID-19, enrolled during active disease. CDR3 residues: CASSLYAGGTEAFF. Here the CDR3 DNA reads TGTGCCAGCAGCTTATACGCGGGGGGCACTGAAGCTTTCTTT.